This T cell receptor (beta chain) derives from a study of siplizumab effects on memory and regulatory T cells. Study results and caveats: Fewer alloreactive sequences mapped to unstimulated CD4+ memory cells under siplizumab.

Clones were sequenced by immunoSEQ multiplex PCR, and TCRdb holds only the in-frame ones, with some missing. Of tens of thousands of clones in the sample, 93% are singletons; the top ten hold approximately 4.5%. Comments on this clone: Its specificity is unknown.

The CDR3 covers 12 residues. Between the trimmed V and J ends, which lost 5 bases and 2 bases, there was a span of 8 bases. Germline V CDR1 and CDR2: SGHKS, YYEKEE (reference sequence). This chain connects TRBV5-5 to TRBJ2-7; D may be TRBD2 (6 bases). The sequenced sample consisted of CD8+ T cells sorted from blood. The TCR originated in a human donor in good health. In DNA form, the CDR3 reads TGTGCCAGCAGATCGGGGGCCTACGAGCAGTACTTC. Protein: CASRSGAYEQYF.